The present TCR beta chain was sequenced within a study of identical twins. Study conclusions and caveats: Out-of-frame alpha sequences shared between twins exhibited an excess of low generation probability.

Comments on this clonotype: Its antigen is not known.

The authors used template switching to add a universal primer site and gave cDNA unique molecular identifiers. TCRdb redid the calling of the 5' RACE reads with MiXCR, one entry per CDR3 protein. This table has around 450,000 distinct CDR3 sequences, more than 13% appearing once. CDR3 size: 13 residues. V gave up 7 bases and J gave up 4 bases, with 11 bases separating them. No donor was unhealthy or non-Caucasian. The same sample was also used in a study of yellow fever vaccine responses in identical twins.

This TCR derives from a woman aged 18-30 years in good health. Sequenced input: CD4+ T cells sorted from blood. The genes are TRBV12-3 or TRBV12-4 and TRBJ2-1; D call uncertain. The DNA for the CDR3 is TGTGCCAGCACCTACACGGCGTACAATGAGCAGTTCTTC. Amino acids: CASTYTAYNEQFF.